This T cell receptor (beta chain) was retrieved from a study of tumor and adjacent non-tumor tissue in lung cancer. General study results and limits: In normal lung, the top 100 clones were significantly more dominant than in tumor.

No cell sorting was done before RNA was extracted from the tissue. More than 3 cm separated this lung sample from the edge of the tumor. In regard to this clonotype: Its antigen is still unknown. Possible read error: a much larger clone is one base away.

TCRbeta libraries were built with three rounds of nested PCR, modified from ARM-PCR. TCRdb processed the multiplex PCR reads anew with MiXCR; each CDR3 protein has one entry. The sample contains 70,000 to 95,000 distinct CDR3 sequences, around 80% of which appear only once. V gave up 10 bases and J gave up 2 bases; unmatched junction bases: 6. The V gene's germline CDR1 is MNHEY and CDR2 SVGAGI. The CDR3 runs to 13 residues. The receptor was derived from a man between 70 and 80 years old with non-small cell lung cancer. The sample was distant non-tumor lung tissue. This sequence joins TRBV6-5 and TRBJ2-7, with 9 bases aligning to TRBD1. CDR3 DNA sequence: TGTGCCAACAGGGGGCTGGACACCTACGAGCAGTACTTC. It yields the protein CANRGLDTYEQYF.